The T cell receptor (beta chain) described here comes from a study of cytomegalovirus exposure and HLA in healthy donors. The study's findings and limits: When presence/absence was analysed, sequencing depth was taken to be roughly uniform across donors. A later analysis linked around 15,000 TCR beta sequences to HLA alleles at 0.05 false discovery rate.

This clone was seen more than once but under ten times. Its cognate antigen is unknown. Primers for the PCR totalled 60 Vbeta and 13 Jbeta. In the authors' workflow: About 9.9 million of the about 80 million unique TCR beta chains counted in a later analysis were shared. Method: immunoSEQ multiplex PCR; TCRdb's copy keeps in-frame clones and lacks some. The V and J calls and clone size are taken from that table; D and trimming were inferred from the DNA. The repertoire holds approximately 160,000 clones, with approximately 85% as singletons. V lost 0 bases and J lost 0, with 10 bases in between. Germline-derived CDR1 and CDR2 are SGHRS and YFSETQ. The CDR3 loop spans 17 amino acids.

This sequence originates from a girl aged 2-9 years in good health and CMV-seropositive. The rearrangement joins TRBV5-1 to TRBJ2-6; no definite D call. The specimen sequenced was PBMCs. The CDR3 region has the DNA TGCGCCAGCAGCTTGGTGGCCAGGTCCTCTGGGGCCAACGTCCTGACTTTC. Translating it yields CASSLVARSSGANVLTF. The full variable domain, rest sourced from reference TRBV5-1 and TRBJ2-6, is KAGVTQTPRYLIKTRGQQVTLSCSPISGHRSVSWYQQTPGQGLQFLFEYFSETQRNKGNFPGRFSGRQFSNSRSEMNVSTLELGDSALYLCASSLVARSSGANVLTFGAGSRLTVL.